This T cell receptor (beta chain) comes out of a study of blood T cell repertoires in COVID-19. Study details: COVID-19 samples collected from the United States, Italy and Spain covered acute and convalescent phases.

Looked up from germline, CDR1 is LGHNA and CDR2 is YNFKEQ. The CDR3 is 13 residues long. Trimming took 1 base from V and 7 from J, leaving 5 bases between them. Two negative PCRs, clearance, or symptom resolution had been documented for recovered Cohort 3 donors. Authors' analysis steps: Amplification of reference gene primers provided the estimated nucleated cell counts. The data were produced by immunoSEQ multiplex PCR, yet TCRdb's version contains in-frame clones alone and is incomplete. V and J calls and clone size are given by that table; D and trimming were obtained from the DNA. The table records just over 300,000 clones, over 75% of them present only once.

The sample was PBMCs or T cells enriched from blood (not recorded which). This TCR was recovered from a young man who had recovered from COVID-19. V usage is TRBV4-2 and J usage is TRBJ1-6; D is undetermined. The CDR3 reads CASSQGENSPLHF. Written as DNA, the CDR3 is TGTGCCAGCAGCCAAGGGGAGAATTCACCCCTCCACTTT.